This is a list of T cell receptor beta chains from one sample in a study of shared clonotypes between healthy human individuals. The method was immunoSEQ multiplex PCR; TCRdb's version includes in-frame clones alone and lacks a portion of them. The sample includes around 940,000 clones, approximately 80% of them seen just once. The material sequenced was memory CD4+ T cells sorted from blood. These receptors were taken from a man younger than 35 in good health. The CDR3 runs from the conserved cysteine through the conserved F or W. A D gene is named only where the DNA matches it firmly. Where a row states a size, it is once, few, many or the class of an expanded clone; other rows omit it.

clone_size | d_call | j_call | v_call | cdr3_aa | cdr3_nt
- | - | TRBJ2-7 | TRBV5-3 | CARSFLAGRPSFYEQYF | TGTGCCAGAAGCTTTTTGGCGGGGAGACCTTCCTTCTACGAGCAGTACTTC
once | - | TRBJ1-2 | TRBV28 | CASSDKANYGYTF | TGTGCCAGCAGTGACAAAGCTAACTATGGCTACACCTTC
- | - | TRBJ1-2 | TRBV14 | CASSQGLGGTNYGYTF | TGTGCCAGCAGCCAAGGGTTAGGGGGAACTAACTATGGCTACACCTTC
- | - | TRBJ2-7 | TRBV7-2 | CASSSHGSGEQYF | TGTGCCAGCAGCTCCCATGGGTCGGGCGAGCAGTACTTC
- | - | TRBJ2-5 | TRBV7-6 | CASSLGGSRGETQYF | TGTGCCAGCAGCTTAGGGGGGTCCCGAGGAGAGACCCAGTACTTC
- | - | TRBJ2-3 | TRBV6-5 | CASTPRVTSTDTQYF | TGTGCCAGCACTCCCCGGGTTACTTCCACAGATACGCAGTATTTT
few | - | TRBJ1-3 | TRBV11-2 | CASSLAGGFVTIYF | TGTGCCAGCAGCTTAGCGGGCGGGTTTGTCACCATATATTTT
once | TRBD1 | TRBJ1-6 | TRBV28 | CATRGTGNSPLHF | TGTGCCACCAGGGGGACAGGGAATTCACCCCTCCACTTT
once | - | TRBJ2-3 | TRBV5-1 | CASSLGGMNTDTQYF | TGCGCCAGCAGCTTGGGAGGGATGAACACAGATACGCAGTATTTT
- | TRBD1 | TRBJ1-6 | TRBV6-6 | CASSYSRDRSPLHF | TGTGCCAGCAGTTACTCGAGGGACAGGTCACCCCTCCACTTT
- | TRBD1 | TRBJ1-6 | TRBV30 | CAWSLGQYNSPLHF | TGTGCCTGGAGTCTGGGACAGTATAATTCACCCCTCCACTTT
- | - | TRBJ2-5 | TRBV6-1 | CASRQGRQETQYF | TGTGCCAGCAGACAGGGAAGGCAAGAGACCCAGTACTTC
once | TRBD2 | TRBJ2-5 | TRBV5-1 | CASSSGLAGGETQYF | TGCGCCAGCAGCTCCGGACTAGCGGGAGGAGAGACCCAGTACTTC
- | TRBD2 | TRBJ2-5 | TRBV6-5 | CASSLGLAGGQETQYF | TGTGCCAGCAGTTTGGGACTAGCGGGGGGCCAAGAGACCCAGTACTTC
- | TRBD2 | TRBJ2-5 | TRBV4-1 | CASSQSRVAGGKETQYF | TGCGCCAGCAGCCAATCCCGGGTAGCGGGGGGGAAAGAGACCCAGTACTTC
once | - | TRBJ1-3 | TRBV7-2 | CASSHRPGGNTIYF | TGTGCCAGCAGCCACCGACCGGGTGGAAACACCATATATTTT
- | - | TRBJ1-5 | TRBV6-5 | CASRPGGIGQPQHF | TGTGCCAGCAGGCCGGGAGGGATTGGACAGCCCCAGCATTTT
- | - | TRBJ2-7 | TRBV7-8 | CASSFASDSYEQYF | TGTGCCAGCAGCTTCGCTAGCGACTCCTACGAGCAGTACTTC
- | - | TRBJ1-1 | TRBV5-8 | CASSLGGRSNTEAFF | TGTGCCAGCAGCTTGGGGGGACGGTCCAACACTGAAGCTTTCTTT
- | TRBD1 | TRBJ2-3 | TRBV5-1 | CASSLRDRGTDTQYF | TGCGCCAGCAGCTTGCGGGACAGAGGCACAGATACGCAGTATTTT